This T cell receptor beta chain appears in the sequencing data of a study of monozygotic twins with inflammatory bowel disease. This CDR3 has 13 residues. Germline V CDR1 and CDR2: SGHAT, FQNNGV. From the 5' RACE reads, TCRdb lists one entry per CDR3 protein and no DNA. The sample holds over 200,000 distinct CDR3 sequences. This chain connects TRBV11-2 to TRBJ1-1; the TRBD1 assignment by TCRdb is unverifiable without DNA. The sample was blood. The receptor was derived from a human donor with ulcerative colitis or Crohn's disease, or a healthy co-twin of an affected twin (not recorded which). This chain's CDR3 is CASSLVRGLEAFF.